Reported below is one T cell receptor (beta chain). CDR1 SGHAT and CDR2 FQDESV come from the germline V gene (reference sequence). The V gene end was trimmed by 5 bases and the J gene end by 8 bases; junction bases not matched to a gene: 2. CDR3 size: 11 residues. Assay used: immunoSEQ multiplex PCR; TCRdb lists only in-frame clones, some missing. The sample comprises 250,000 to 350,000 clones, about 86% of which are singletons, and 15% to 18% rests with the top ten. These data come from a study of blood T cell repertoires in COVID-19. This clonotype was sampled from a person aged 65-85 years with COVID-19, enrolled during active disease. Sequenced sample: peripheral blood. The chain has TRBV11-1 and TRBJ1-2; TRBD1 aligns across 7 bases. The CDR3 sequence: CASSQGDGYTF. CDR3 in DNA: TGTGCCAGCAGCCAGGGGGACGGCTACACCTTC. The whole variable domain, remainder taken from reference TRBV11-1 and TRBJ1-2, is EAEVAQSPRYKITEKSQAVAFWCDPISGHATLYWYRQILGQGPELLVQFQDESVVDDSQLPKDRFSAERLKGVDSTLKIQPAELGDSAMYLCASSQGDGYTFGSGTRLTVV.